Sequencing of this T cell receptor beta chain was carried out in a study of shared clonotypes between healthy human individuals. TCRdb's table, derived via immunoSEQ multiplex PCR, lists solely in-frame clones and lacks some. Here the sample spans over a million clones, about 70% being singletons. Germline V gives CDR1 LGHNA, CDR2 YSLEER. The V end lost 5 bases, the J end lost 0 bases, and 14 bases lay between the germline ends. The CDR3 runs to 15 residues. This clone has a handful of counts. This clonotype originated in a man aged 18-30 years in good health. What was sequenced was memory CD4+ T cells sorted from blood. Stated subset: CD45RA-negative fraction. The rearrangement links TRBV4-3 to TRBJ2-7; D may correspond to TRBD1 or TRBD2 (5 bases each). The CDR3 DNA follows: TGCGCCAGCAGCTCCGGGGCAGATAGCTCCTACGAGCAGTACTTC. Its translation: CASSSGADSSYEQYF.